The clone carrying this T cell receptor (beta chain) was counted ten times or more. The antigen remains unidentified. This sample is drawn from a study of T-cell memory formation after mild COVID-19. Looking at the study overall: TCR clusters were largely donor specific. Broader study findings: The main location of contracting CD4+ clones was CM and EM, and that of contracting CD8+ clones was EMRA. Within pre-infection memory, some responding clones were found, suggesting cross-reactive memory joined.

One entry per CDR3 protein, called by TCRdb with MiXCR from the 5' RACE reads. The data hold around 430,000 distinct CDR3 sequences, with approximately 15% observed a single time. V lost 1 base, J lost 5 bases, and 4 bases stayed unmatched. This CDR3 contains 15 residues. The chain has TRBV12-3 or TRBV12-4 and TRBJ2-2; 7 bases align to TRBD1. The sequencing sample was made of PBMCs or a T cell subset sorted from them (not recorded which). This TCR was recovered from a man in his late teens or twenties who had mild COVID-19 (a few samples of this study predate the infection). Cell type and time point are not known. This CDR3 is CASSLEQGWTGELFF. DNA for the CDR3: TGTGCCAGCAGTTTAGAACAGGGGTGGACCGGGGAGCTGTTTTTT.